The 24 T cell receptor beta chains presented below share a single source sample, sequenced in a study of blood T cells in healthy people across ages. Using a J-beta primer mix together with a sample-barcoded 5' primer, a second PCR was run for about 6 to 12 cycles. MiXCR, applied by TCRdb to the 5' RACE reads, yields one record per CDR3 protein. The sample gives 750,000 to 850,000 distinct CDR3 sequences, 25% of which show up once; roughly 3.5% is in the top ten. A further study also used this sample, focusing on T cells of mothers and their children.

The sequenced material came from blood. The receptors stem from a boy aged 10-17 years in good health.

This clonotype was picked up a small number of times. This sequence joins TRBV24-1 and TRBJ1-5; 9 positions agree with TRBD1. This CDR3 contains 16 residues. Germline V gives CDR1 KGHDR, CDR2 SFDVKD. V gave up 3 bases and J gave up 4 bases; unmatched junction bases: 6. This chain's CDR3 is CATSDGTGTDNQPQHF. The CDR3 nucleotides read TGTGCCACCAGTGATGGGACAGGGACAGATAATCAGCCCCAGCATTTT.

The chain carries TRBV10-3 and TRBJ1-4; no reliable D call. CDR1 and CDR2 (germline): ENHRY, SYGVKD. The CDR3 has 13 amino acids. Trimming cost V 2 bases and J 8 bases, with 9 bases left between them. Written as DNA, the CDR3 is TGTGCCATCAGTGAGCGGGCGGGAGAAAAACTGTTTTTT. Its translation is CAISERAGEKLFF.

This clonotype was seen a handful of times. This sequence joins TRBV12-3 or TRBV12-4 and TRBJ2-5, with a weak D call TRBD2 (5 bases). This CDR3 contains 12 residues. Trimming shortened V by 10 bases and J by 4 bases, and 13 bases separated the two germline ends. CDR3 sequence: CAINRGTETQYF. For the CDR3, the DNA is TGTGCCATAAACCGGGGTACAGAGACCCAGTACTTC.

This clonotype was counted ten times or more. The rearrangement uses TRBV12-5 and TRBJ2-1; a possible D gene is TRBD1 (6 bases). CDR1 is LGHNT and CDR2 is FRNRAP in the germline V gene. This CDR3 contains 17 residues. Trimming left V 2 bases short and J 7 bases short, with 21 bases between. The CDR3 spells CASGLTRTEGVENEQFF. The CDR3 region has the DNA TGTGCTAGTGGTTTGACAAGGACAGAAGGCGTTGAGAATGAGCAGTTCTTC. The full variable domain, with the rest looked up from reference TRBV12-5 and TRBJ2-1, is DARVTQTPRHKVTEMGQEVTMRCQPILGHNTVFWYRQTMMQGLELLAYFRNRAPLDDSGMPKDRFSAEMPDATLATLKIQPSEPRDSAVYFCASGLTRTEGVENEQFFGPGTRLTVL.

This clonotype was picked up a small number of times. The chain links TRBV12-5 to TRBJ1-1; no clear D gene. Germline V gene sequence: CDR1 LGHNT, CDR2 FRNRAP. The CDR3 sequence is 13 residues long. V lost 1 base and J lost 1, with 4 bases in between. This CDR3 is CASGLGENTEAFF. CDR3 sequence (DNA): TGTGCTAGTGGTTTGGGAGAGAACACTGAAGCTTTCTTT.

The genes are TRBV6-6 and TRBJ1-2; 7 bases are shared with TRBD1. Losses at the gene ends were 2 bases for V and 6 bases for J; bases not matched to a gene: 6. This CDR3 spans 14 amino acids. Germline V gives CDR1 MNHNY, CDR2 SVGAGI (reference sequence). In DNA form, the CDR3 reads TGTGCCAGCAGTTACCGCGGACAGGAGAATGGCTACACCTTC. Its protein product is CASSYRGQENGYTF.

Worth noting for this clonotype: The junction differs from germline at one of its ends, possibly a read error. CDR3 bases: TGTGCCAGCAGTTACGGACAGGGACGGCCTACATTC. This sequence encodes CASSYGQGRPTF. V gene TRBV6-2 or TRBV6-3 combines with J gene TRBJ2-7, with 8 bases identical to TRBD1. The germline CDR1 and CDR2 sequences are MNHEY and SVGEGT. CDR3 length: 12 residues.

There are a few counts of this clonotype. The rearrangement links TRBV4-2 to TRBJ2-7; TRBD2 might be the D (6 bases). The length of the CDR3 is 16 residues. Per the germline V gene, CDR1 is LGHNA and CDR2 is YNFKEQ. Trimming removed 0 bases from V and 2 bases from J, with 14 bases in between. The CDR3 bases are TGTGCCAGCAGCCAAGATGGACGGGAGCGAGCCTACGAGCAGTACTTC. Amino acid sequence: CASSQDGRERAYEQYF.

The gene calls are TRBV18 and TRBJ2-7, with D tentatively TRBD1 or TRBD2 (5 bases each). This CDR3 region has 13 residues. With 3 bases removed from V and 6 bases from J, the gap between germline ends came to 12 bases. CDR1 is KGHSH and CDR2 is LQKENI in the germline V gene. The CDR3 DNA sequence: TGTGCCAGCTCACCGGGACCGGGCCTCGAGCAGTACTTC. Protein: CASSPGPGLEQYF.

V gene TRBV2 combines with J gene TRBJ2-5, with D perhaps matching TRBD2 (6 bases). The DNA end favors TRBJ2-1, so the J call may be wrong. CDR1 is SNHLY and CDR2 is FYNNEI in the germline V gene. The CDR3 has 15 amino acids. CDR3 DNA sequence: TGTGCCAGCAGTGAATACGGGGGAGGCTACAATGAGCAGTTCTTC. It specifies CASSEYGGGYNEQFF.

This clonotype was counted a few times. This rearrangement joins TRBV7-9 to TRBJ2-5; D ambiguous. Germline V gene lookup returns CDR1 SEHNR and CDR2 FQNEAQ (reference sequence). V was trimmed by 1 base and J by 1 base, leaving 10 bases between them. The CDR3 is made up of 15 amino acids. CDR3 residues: CASSLDDGTQETQYF. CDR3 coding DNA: TGTGCCAGCAGCTTAGATGACGGTACCCAAGAGACCCAGTACTTC.

CDR3 protein: CASSLPGNYEQYF. The CDR3 DNA sequence: TGCGCCAGCAGTCTCCCGGGCAACTACGAGCAGTACTTC. The chain couples TRBV5-1 to TRBJ2-5; D is uncertain. The J call may be wrong; the DNA end is better matched by TRBJ2-7. Germline lookup yields CDR1 SGHRS and CDR2 YFSETQ. The CDR3 runs 13 residues.

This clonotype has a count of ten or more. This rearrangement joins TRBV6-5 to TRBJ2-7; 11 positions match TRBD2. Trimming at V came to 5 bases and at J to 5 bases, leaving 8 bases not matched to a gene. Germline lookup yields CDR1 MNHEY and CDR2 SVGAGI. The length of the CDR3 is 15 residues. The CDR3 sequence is CASSPTSGSRNEQYF. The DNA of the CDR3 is TGTGCCAGCAGTCCTACTAGCGGGAGTCGAAACGAGCAGTACTTC.

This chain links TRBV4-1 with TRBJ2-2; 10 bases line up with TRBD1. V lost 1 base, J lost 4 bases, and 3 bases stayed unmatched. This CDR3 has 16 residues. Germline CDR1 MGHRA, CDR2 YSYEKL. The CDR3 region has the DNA TGCGCCAGCAGCCAAGGGACAGGGGGAAGCACCGGGGAGCTGTTTTTT. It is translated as CASSQGTGGSTGELFF.

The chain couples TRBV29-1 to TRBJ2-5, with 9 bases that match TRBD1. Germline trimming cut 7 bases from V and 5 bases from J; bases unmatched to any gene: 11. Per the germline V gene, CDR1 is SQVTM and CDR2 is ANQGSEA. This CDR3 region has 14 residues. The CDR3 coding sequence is TGCAGCGCCTGGGGGACAGGGCCGCTGGAGACCCAGTACTTC. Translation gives CSAWGTGPLETQYF.

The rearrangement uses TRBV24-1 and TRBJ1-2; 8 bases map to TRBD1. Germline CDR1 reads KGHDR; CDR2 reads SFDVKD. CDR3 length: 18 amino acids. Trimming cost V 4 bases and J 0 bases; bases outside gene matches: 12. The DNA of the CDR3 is TGTGCCACCAGTGACTCGGACAGGGTCAGGGATGCTAACTATGGCTACACCTTC. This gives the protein CATSDSDRVRDANYGYTF.

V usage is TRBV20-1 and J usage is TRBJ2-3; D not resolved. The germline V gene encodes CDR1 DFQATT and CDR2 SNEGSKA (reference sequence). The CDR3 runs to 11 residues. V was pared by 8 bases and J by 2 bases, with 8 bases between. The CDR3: CSYKFTDTQYF. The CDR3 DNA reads TGCAGTTACAAATTCACAGATACGCAGTATTTT.

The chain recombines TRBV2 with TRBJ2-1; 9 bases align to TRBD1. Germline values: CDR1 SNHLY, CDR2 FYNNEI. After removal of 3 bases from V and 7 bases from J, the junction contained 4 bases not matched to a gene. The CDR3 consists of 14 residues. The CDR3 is CASSDGTGWNEQFF. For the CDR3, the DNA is TGTGCCAGCAGTGACGGGACAGGGTGGAATGAGCAGTTCTTC.

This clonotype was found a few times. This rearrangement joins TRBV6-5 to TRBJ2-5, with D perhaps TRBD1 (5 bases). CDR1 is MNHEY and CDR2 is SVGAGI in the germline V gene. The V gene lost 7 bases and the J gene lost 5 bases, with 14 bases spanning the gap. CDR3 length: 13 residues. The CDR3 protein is CASKSTVKETQYF. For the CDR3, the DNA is TGTGCCAGCAAGTCGACAGTCAAGGAGACCCAGTACTTC.

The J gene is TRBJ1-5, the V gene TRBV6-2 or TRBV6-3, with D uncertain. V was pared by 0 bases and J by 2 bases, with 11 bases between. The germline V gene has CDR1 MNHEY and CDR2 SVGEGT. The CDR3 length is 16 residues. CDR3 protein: CASSYSFFYGNQPQHF. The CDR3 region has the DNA TGTGCCAGCAGTTACTCGTTCTTCTATGGCAATCAGCCCCAGCATTTT.

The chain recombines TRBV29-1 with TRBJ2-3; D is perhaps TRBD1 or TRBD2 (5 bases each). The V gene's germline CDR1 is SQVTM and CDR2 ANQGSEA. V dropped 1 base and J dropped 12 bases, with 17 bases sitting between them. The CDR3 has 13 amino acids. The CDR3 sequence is CSVEAVRGEPQYF. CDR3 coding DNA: TGCAGCGTTGAAGCTGTGAGGGGAGAGCCTCAGTATTTT.

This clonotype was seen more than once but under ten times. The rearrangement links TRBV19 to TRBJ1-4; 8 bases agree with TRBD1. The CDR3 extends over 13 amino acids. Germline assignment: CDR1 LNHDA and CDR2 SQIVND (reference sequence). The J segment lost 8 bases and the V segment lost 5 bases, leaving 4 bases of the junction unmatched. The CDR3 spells CASSVDRDEKLFF. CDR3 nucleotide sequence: TGTGCCAGTAGTGTGGACAGGGACGAAAAACTGTTTTTT. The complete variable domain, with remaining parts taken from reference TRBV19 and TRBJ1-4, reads DGGITQSPKYLFRKEGQNVTLSCEQNLNHDAMYWYRQDPGQGLRLIYYSQIVNDFQKGDIAEGYSVSREKKESFPLTVTSAQKNPTAFYLCASSVDRDEKLFFGSGTQLSVL.

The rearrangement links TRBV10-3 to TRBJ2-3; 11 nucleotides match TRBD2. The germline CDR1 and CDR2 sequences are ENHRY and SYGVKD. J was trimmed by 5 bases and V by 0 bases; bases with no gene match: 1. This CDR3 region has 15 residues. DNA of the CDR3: TGTGCCATCAGTGAGTCTAGCGGGAGGGGAGATACGCAGTATTTT. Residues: CAISESSGRGDTQYF.

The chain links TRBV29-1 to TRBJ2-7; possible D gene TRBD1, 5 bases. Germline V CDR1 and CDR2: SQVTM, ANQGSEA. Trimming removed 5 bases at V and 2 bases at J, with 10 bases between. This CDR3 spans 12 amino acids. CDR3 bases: TGCAGCGTTCCAGGGTCTACCTACGAGCAGTACTTC. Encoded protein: CSVPGSTYEQYF.